This TCR beta chain was sequenced during a study of blood T cell repertoires in COVID-19. The table came from immunoSEQ multiplex PCR; TCRdb's copy has only in-frame clones and leaves some out. Among approximately 110,000 clones, 85% to 90% were seen once, and the ten largest hold around 3%. Trimming stripped 4 bases from V and 5 bases from J, with 13 bases between. The CDR3 is 13 amino acids. Germline CDR1 and CDR2: SGHDT and YYEEEE. The chain links TRBV5-6 to TRBJ2-7; TRBD2 is a possible D gene (6 bases). What was sequenced was peripheral blood. The receptor comes from an elderly woman with COVID-19, enrolled during active disease. CDR3 residues: CASSGVGRNEQYF. CDR3 coding DNA: TGTGCCAGCAGCGGGGTGGGGAGGAACGAGCAGTACTTC.